The clone carrying this TCR beta chain was observed many times. Its antigen is as yet unknown. Compared with germline, one end of the junction differs, possibly owing to a read error. Individual cDNA molecules carried attached unique molecular identifiers. TCRdb re-called the 5' RACE reads with MiXCR, one entry per CDR3 protein. The table has 20,000 to 30,000 distinct CDR3 sequences, approximately 3.9% seen once; the top ten hold approximately 4%. This specimen comes from a study of early T cells in non-severe SARS-CoV-2 infection. Across the whole study: Chains were not paired, and sequencing was done on bulk RNA from unsorted whole blood.

The CDR3 loop spans 14 amino acids. The V gene's germline CDR1 is DFQATT and CDR2 SNEGSKA (reference sequence). Findings and caveats of the study: Matching results from VDJdb favored anti-spike CD8 responses, leaving private and CD4 specificities undetected.

The source is an adult who was a healthcare worker with PCR-confirmed SARS-CoV-2 infection or an uninfected control (not recorded which). The chain couples TRBV20-1 to TRBJ2-1; possible D gene TRBD2, 7 bases. Sequenced input: whole blood. The CDR3 DNA reads as TGCAGTGCTACCCGGGGGGCATTCTACTATGAGCAGTTCTTC. This sequence encodes CSATRGAFYYEQFF.